The following is a T cell receptor (beta chain) sequence with its context. Antigen specificity is unknown. The data were taken from a study of CD8 T cells in ankylosing spondylitis. Study-wide results and caveats: Several highly homologous variants made up a TCR beta motif, and this motif appeared characteristic of ankylosing spondylitis blood.

Trimming cost V 1 base and J 4 bases; bases outside gene matches: 9. Germline CDR1 is SEHNR and CDR2 is FQNEAQ (reference sequence). The CDR3 is 17 amino acids. TCRdb reprocessed the 5' RACE reads with MiXCR, giving one entry per CDR3 protein. The sample includes hundreds of thousands of distinct CDR3 sequences, approximately 12% of them seen just once. The chain joins TRBV7-9 to TRBJ2-1; 8 bases line up with TRBD2. The receptor was derived from a male donor with ankylosing spondylitis. Sequenced: blood, either unsorted or a sorted T cell fraction (not recorded which). CDR3 sequence reads: CASSLVARGGLYNEQFF. CDR3 nucleotide sequence: TGTGCCAGCAGCTTAGTAGCACGCGGGGGGCTTTACAATGAGCAGTTCTTC.